This entry is about one T cell receptor (beta chain). The CDR3 extends over 16 amino acids. Trimming pared 4 bases from V and 3 bases from J, leaving 18 bases between. CDR1 MGHRA and CDR2 YSYEKL come from the germline V gene. Per the study methods: Amplification with reference gene primers provided the estimates of nucleated cell counts. The table came from immunoSEQ multiplex PCR; TCRdb's copy has only in-frame clones and leaves some out. D and trimming were read from the DNA, whereas the V and J calls and clone size are those reported in that table. In the table there are about 140,000 clones, around 83% of which are singletons. This sample is drawn from a study of blood T cell repertoires in COVID-19. For the study at large: Spain, Italy and the United States supplied samples that represented acute and convalescent COVID-19. PBMCs, B-cell-depleted T cells, or T cells were the source of the cDNA or gDNA that made up the material.

The chain couples TRBV4-1 to TRBJ1-2; weak D call: TRBD1 (5 bases). The clonotype originates from a woman of 80 years or more with acute or convalescent COVID-19. The material sequenced was peripheral blood. The CDR3 DNA is TGCGCCAGCAGCCTTCGGACCCAGGGTTTGGACTATGGCTACACCTTC. Translated: CASSLRTQGLDYGYTF.